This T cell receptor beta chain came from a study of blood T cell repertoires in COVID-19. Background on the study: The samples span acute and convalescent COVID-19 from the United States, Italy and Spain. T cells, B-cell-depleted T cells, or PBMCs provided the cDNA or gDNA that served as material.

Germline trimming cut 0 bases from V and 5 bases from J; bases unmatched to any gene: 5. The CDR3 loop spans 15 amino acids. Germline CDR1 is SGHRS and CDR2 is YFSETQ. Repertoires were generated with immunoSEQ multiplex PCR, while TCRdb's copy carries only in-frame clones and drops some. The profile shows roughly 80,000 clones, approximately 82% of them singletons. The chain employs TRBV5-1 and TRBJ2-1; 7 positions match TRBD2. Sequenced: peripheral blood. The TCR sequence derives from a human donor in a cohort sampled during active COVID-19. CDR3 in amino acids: CASSLDGGSNNEQFF. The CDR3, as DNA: TGCGCCAGCAGCTTGGACGGGGGGTCGAACAATGAGCAGTTCTTC.